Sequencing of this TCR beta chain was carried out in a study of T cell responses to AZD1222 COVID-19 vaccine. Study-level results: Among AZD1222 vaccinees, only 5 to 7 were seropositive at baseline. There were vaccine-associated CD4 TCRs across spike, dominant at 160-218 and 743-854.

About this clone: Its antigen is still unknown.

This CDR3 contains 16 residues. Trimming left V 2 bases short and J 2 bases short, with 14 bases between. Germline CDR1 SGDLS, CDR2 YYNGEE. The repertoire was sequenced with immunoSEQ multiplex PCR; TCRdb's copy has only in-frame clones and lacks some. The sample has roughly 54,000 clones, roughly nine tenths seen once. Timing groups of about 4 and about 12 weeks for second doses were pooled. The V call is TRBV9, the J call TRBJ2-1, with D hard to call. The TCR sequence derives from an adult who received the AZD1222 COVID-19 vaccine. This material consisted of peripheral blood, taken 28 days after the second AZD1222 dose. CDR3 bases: TGTGCCAGCAGCGTTGGCCCTATTGGGGCCTACAATGAGCAGTTCTTC. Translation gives CASSVGPIGAYNEQFF.